These 24 T cell receptor beta chains share one sample of origin, sequenced in a study of beta chain features in type 1 diabetes. Whole-study findings and limits: Shorter TCRB CDR3s, moderately but significantly so, were found in Type 1 diabetes patients in all four CD4+ subsets.

The investigators reverse transcribed all of the isolated RNA, so they sequenced expressed TCRB transcripts. Clones were read by immunoSEQ multiplex PCR, and TCRdb kept only the in-frame ones, dropping some. The repertoire consists of hundreds of thousands of clones, with around 9% occurring once and the leading ten covering 1%. These TCRs' antigens remain unknown. Material for sequencing was central memory CD4+ T cells from blood. These TCRs come from a young man with type 1 diabetes.

This clone has just a few counts. The V gene is TRBV9, the J gene TRBJ2-3, with a weak D call TRBD1 (6 bases). CDR3 size: 15 residues. Per the germline V gene, CDR1 is SGDLS and CDR2 is YYNGEE. V shed 0 bases and J shed 6 bases, with 14 bases lying between them. This chain's CDR3 is CASSVVGARRDTQYF. CDR3 coding DNA: TGTGCCAGCAGCGTAGTGGGGGCGAGGCGGGATACGCAGTATTTT.

The rearrangement joins TRBV25-1 to TRBJ1-4; the match to TRBD1 covers 11 bases. J was trimmed by 0 bases and V by 10 bases; bases with no gene match: 10. Germline V gene lookup returns CDR1 MGHDK and CDR2 SYGVNS. CDR3 size: 17 residues. CDR3 nucleotide sequence: TGTGCCACGTCGGACAGGGGGCGCGGGGCAACTAATGAAAAACTGTTTTTT. It codes for CATSDRGRGATNEKLFF.

V is TRBV9 and J is TRBJ2-3; 9 bases map to TRBD2. V gave up 4 bases and J gave up 4 bases; unmatched junction bases: 10. CDR3 size: 16 residues. Germline values: CDR1 SGDLS, CDR2 YYNGEE. The CDR3 bases are TGTGCCAGCAGCCCCCCCCAGCGGGGGGTCCCAGATACGCAGTATTTT. Its protein product is CASSPPQRGVPDTQYF.

The CDR3 DNA reads TGTGCCAGCAGCCCCCAGGGGAGCACTGAAGCTTTCTTT. It codes for CASSPQGSTEAFF. The J gene is TRBJ1-1, the V gene TRBV7-2, with TRBD1 as a possible D gene (6 bases). The germline gives CDR1 SGHTA, CDR2 FQGNSA. The CDR3 has 13 residues. Trimming took 5 bases from V and 4 from J, leaving 11 bases between them.

The rearrangement uses TRBV5-1 and TRBJ2-7; 10 bases line up with TRBD1. V lost 0 bases, J lost 5 bases, and 2 bases stayed unmatched. Germline CDR1 is SGHRS and CDR2 is YFSETQ. CDR3 length equals 14 residues. The CDR3, as DNA: TGCGCCAGCAGCTTGGGACAGGGGGCCCACGAGCAGTACTTC. It translates to CASSLGQGAHEQYF.

This clone showed up just a few times. The V call is TRBV7-2, the J call TRBJ2-5; 8 bases match TRBD2. Trimming removed 11 bases from V and 4 bases from J; junction bases left unmatched: 9. This CDR3 is 13 amino acids long. Looked up from germline, CDR1 is SGHTA and CDR2 is FQGNSA. In DNA, the CDR3 is TGTGCCTCCAGGCGGGGGGCAGGAGAGACCCAGTACTTC. Translated: CASRRGAGETQYF.

The chain has TRBV7-8 and TRBJ2-3; 8 bases map to TRBD1. V trimming: 2 bases; J trimming: 0 bases; junction bases outside the gene matches: 4. The V gene's germline CDR1 is SGHVS and CDR2 FQNEAQ. The CDR3 has 16 residues. The chain's CDR3 is CASSLKTGASTDTQYF. CDR3 sequence (DNA): TGTGCCAGCAGCTTAAAGACAGGGGCCAGCACAGATACGCAGTATTTT. The whole variable domain, filled in from reference TRBV7-8 and TRBJ2-3, reads GAGVSQSPRYKVAKRGQDVALRCDPISGHVSLFWYQQALGQGPEFLTYFQNEAQLDKSGLPSDRFFAERPEGSVSTLKIQRTQQEDSAVYLCASSLKTGASTDTQYFGPGTRLTVL.

The table lists this clone with a few counts. This sequence joins TRBV7-2 and TRBJ1-2; 7 bases fit TRBD1. This CDR3 spans 15 amino acids. Germline-derived CDR1 and CDR2 are SGHTA and FQGNSA. Germline trimming cut 1 base from V and 4 bases from J; bases unmatched to any gene: 6. As DNA, the CDR3 is TGTGCCAGCAGCTTAGGGGGGACAGATACCTATGGCTACACCTTC. As protein: CASSLGGTDTYGYTF.

The chain has TRBV5-1 and TRBJ2-2, with 12 positions matching TRBD1. Germline CDR1 SGHRS, CDR2 YFSETQ. Trimming cost V 2 bases and J 7 bases; bases outside gene matches: 3. The CDR3 runs to 15 residues. DNA for the CDR3: TGCGCCAGCAGCTTCGGGACAGGGGGCCTCGGGGAGCTGTTTTTT. It is translated as CASSFGTGGLGELFF.

This clone appeared once. This chain links TRBV7-9 with TRBJ2-7; 11 bases are shared with TRBD1. The CDR3 length is 16 residues. The trim removed 0 bases at V and 4 bases at J, leaving 5 bases unmatched. Germline-derived CDR1 and CDR2 are SEHNR and FQNEAQ (reference sequence). In nucleotides, the CDR3 is TGTGCCAGCAGCTTAGCTCCGGGACAGGGGGTTTACGAGCAGTACTTC. Residues: CASSLAPGQGVYEQYF.

This clone showed up just a few times. Within the sample, other DNA sequences also encode this same CDR3. The chain combines TRBV27 with TRBJ2-6, with D unresolved. Germline V gene lookup returns CDR1 MNHEY and CDR2 SMNVEV (reference sequence). Trimming pared 2 bases from V and 0 bases from J, leaving 8 bases between. CDR3 length: 16 amino acids. Here the CDR3 DNA reads TGTGCCAGCAGTTTAACCGGTAGCTCTGGGGCCAACGTCCTGACTTTC. It yields the protein CASSLTGSSGANVLTF.

J is TRBJ2-5 and V is TRBV6-1; the D is unclear. This CDR3 has 12 amino acids. CDR1 MNHNS and CDR2 SASEGT come from the germline V gene. Deletions cut 4 bases from V and 8 bases from J, with 11 bases between. CDR3 DNA: TGTGCCAGCAGTGGTGGTATGCGAACCCAGTACTTC. As protein: CASSGGMRTQYF.

Comments on this clone: The CDR3 ends on some other residue instead of the conserved phenylalanine or tryptophan, so this is likely a read error. The V call is TRBV28, the J call TRBJ1-2; D perhaps matches TRBD1 (6 bases). Germline-derived CDR1 and CDR2 are MDHEN and SYDVKM. CDR3 length equals 13 residues. V dropped 5 bases and J dropped 9 bases, with 16 bases sitting between them. The CDR3 coding sequence is TGTGCCAGCAGTCACAGGGAGGAAGATAGCTACACCCTC. Translation gives CASSHREEDSYTL.

V gene TRBV14 combines with J gene TRBJ1-3; 9 bases align to TRBD1. Per germline, CDR1 SGHDN and CDR2 FVKESK. The J segment lost 2 bases and the V segment lost 1 base, leaving 0 bases of the junction unmatched. The CDR3 sequence is 15 residues long. The DNA of the CDR3 is TGTGCCAGCAGCCAAGGGACAGGGGCTGGAAACACCATATATTTT. Its translation is CASSQGTGAGNTIYF.

J is TRBJ2-5 and V is TRBV9; perhaps TRBD2 as D (5 bases). This CDR3 region has 14 residues. With 0 bases removed from V and 5 bases from J, the gap between germline ends came to 11 bases. CDR1 is SGDLS, CDR2 YYNGEE, per germline. Here the CDR3 reads CASSVGGGLETQYF. CDR3 DNA sequence: TGTGCCAGCAGCGTAGGAGGCGGGTTGGAGACCCAGTACTTC.

Of note for this clone: The same CDR3 can be traced to other DNA sequences in this sample. This chain joins TRBV5-1 and TRBJ2-1; the D gene is possibly TRBD1 (6 bases). Germline values: CDR1 SGHRS, CDR2 YFSETQ. The CDR3 has 13 amino acids. The V and J ends lost 4 bases and 6 bases respectively, with 11 bases between them. CDR3 nucleotides: TGCGCCAGCAGCGTTGGACAGACCAATGAGCAGTTCTTC. It specifies CASSVGQTNEQFF.

This clone appeared a few times. V gene TRBV19 combines with J gene TRBJ2-5; no reliable D call. Trimming left V 5 bases short and J 5 bases short, with 15 bases between. This CDR3 spans 14 amino acids. CDR1 LNHDA and CDR2 SQIVND come from the germline V gene (reference sequence). This CDR3 reads CASSARRVRETQYF. DNA for the CDR3: TGTGCCAGTAGTGCGAGAAGGGTACGGGAGACCCAGTACTTC.

The chain recombines TRBV7-2 with TRBJ2-1; 12 bases agree with TRBD2. The CDR3 sequence is 15 residues long. V gave up 4 bases and J gave up 5 bases; unmatched junction bases: 3. Germline V CDR1 and CDR2: SGHTA, FQGNSA. Written as DNA, the CDR3 is TGTGCCAGCAGCTCCCGGACTAGCGGGGACAATGAGCAGTTCTTC. Protein product: CASSSRTSGDNEQFF.

The chain has TRBV7-2 and TRBJ1-6, with a possible D match to TRBD1 (6 bases). CDR1 is SGHTA and CDR2 is FQGNSA in the germline V gene. Trimming shortened V by 1 base and J by 8 bases, and 12 bases separated the two germline ends. This CDR3 has 15 residues. CDR3 sequence: CASSLVAGVDSPLHF. CDR3 DNA sequence: TGTGCCAGCAGCTTAGTCGCAGGGGTAGATTCACCCCTCCACTTT.

The rearrangement joins TRBV30 to TRBJ2-7, with 7 bases identical to TRBD2. Trimming at V came to 0 bases and at J to 1 base, leaving 3 bases not matched to a gene. The V gene's germline CDR1 is GTSNPN and CDR2 SVGIG (reference sequence). The CDR3 runs to 14 residues. The CDR3 loop reads CAWSVLGGSYEQYF. As DNA, the CDR3 is TGTGCCTGGAGTGTACTCGGGGGGTCCTACGAGCAGTACTTC.

This clone was detected a few times. The rearrangement uses TRBV18 and TRBJ2-7, with D perhaps matching TRBD1 (6 bases). The CDR3 contains 15 residues. V lost 3 bases and J lost 0, with 12 bases in between. CDR1 is KGHSH, CDR2 LQKENI, per germline. CDR3 amino acids: CASSPPGTLSYEQYF. CDR3 nucleotides: TGTGCCAGCTCACCCCCGGGGACACTCTCCTACGAGCAGTACTTC.

In its sample, this clone was seen a few times. The chain employs TRBV29-1 and TRBJ1-2, with D perhaps matching TRBD1 (5 bases). CDR3 length: 12 amino acids. Germline V gene lookup returns CDR1 SQVTM and CDR2 ANQGSEA. Trimming took off 1 base at V and 2 bases at J, with 5 bases between the two ends. The CDR3 nucleotides are TGCAGCGTTGAAGGGGACAACTATGGCTACACCTTC. Protein sequence: CSVEGDNYGYTF.

CDR3 amino acids: CASSIAGNQPQHF. In DNA form, the CDR3 reads TGTGCCAGTAGTATAGCTGGGAATCAGCCCCAGCATTTT. The chain joins TRBV19 to TRBJ1-5; D call uncertain. Germline V gene sequence: CDR1 LNHDA, CDR2 SQIVND (reference sequence). This CDR3 comprises 13 residues. Trimming removed 1 base at V and 4 bases at J, with 5 bases between.

The chain carries TRBV5-4 and TRBJ2-5; the D gene is possibly TRBD1 (5 bases). CDR1 SGHNT and CDR2 YYREEE come from the germline V gene (reference sequence). There are 16 residues in the CDR3. Trimming left V 2 bases short and J 5 bases short, with 19 bases between. As DNA, the CDR3 is TGTGCCAGCAGCTTTCAGACAGTGGAAAAGTTCGAGACCCAGTACTTC. Translation: CASSFQTVEKFETQYF.